The 25 T cell receptor beta chains below all came from one sample that was sequenced in a study of T-cell reconstitution after alpha-beta-depleted transplantation in children. Unique molecular identifiers featured in how the TCRbeta library was prepared. Via MiXCR, TCRdb re-called the PCR reads, giving one row per CDR3 protein. The sample has a few hundred thousand distinct CDR3 sequences; 9.7% are singletons. The sample here was PBMCs from the stem cell graft donor, taken from the stem cell graft. These receptor sequences come from a human donor who donated a stem cell graft to a child with SCID.

The chain couples TRBV7-9 to TRBJ2-5, with D unclear. V lost 4 bases, J lost 5 bases, and 14 bases lay in between. Per germline, CDR1 SEHNR and CDR2 FQNEAQ (reference sequence). CDR3 length: 14 amino acids. The CDR3 DNA follows: TGTGCCAGCAGCTCCAGATCATTAGGGGAGACCCAGTACTTC. Its translation is CASSSRSLGETQYF.

This clonotype was seen repeatedly, ten times or more. This sequence joins TRBV7-2 and TRBJ2-3; tentative D call: TRBD2 (5 bases). The V and J ends lost 3 bases and 4 bases respectively, with 11 bases between them. The CDR3 spans 14 residues. Germline CDR1 reads SGHTA; CDR2 reads FQGNSA. CDR3 protein: CASSLRTGADTQYF. In DNA form, the CDR3 reads TGTGCCAGCAGCTTGCGGACTGGAGCAGATACGCAGTATTTT.

A remark on this clonotype: A read error is possible here, since a much larger clone lies one base away. The chain recombines TRBV7-2 with TRBJ1-1; D is possibly TRBD1 (6 bases). This CDR3 spans 14 amino acids. CDR1 and CDR2 from the germline V gene are SGHTA and FQGNSA. The CDR3 DNA follows: TGTGCCAGCAGCTCACGGACAGTGAACACTGAACCTTTCTTT. This gives the protein CASSSRTVNTEPFF. The full variable domain, completed using reference TRBV7-2 and TRBJ1-1, is GAGVSQSPSNKVTEKGKDVELRCDPISGHTALYWYRQSLGQGLEFLIYFQGNSAPDKSGLPSDRFSAERTGGSVSTLTIQRTQQEDSAVYLCASSSRTVNTEPFFGQGTRLTVV.

This clonotype came up many times. This chain connects TRBV5-1 to TRBJ1-1; the D is unclear. CDR3 length: 12 residues. CDR1 and CDR2 from the germline V gene are SGHRS and YFSETQ. V was shortened by 0 bases and J by 9 bases, with 9 bases between the two germline ends. This CDR3 reads CASSLDGSKAFF. In nucleotides, the CDR3 is TGCGCCAGCAGCTTGGACGGGAGTAAAGCTTTCTTT.

In the case of this clonotype: At one end, the junction sequence differs from germline, possibly due to a read error. The chain links TRBV7-8 to TRBJ1-5; no definite D call. This CDR3 comprises 15 residues. The germline V gene encodes CDR1 SGHVS and CDR2 FQNEAQ. The CDR3 DNA sequence: TGTGCCAGCAGCTTAGCGAGGAGGGAGTATCAGGCCCAGCATTTT. Translation gives CASSLARREYQAQHF.

The V call is TRBV6-1, the J call TRBJ1-1; D gene ambiguous. This CDR3 has 13 residues. Germline CDR1 MNHNS, CDR2 SASEGT. The germline V and J ends were trimmed by 5 bases and 5 bases, with 12 bases remaining between them. The CDR3 protein is CASSNTLRTEAFF. Here the CDR3 DNA reads TGTGCCAGCAGTAATACTTTACGAACTGAAGCTTTCTTT.

This clonotype was seen at least ten times. This chain joins TRBV7-9 and TRBJ2-1; D may be TRBD1 or TRBD2 (5 bases each). Per germline, CDR1 SEHNR and CDR2 FQNEAQ (reference sequence). CDR3 length: 15 amino acids. V lost 6 bases and J 5 bases, leaving 17 bases between the germline ends. The CDR3 loop reads CASSTPGRKNNEQFF. The CDR3 nucleotides are TGTGCCAGCAGTACTCCGGGACGGAAGAACAATGAGCAGTTCTTC.

This clonotype was counted a few times. The chain couples TRBV20-1 to TRBJ1-1, with TRBD1 as a possible D gene (5 bases). With 5 bases removed from V and 4 bases from J, the gap between germline ends came to 11 bases. The CDR3 covers 12 residues. Germline CDR1 DFQATT, CDR2 SNEGSKA (reference sequence). Here the CDR3 DNA reads TGCAGTGCTGCTCCCGGGGGCACTGAAGCTTTCTTT. As protein: CSAAPGGTEAFF.

The V call is TRBV7-8, the J call TRBJ2-3; the D gene could be TRBD1 or TRBD2 (5 bases each). Germline V gene sequence: CDR1 SGHVS, CDR2 FQNEAQ. Trimming left V 1 base short and J 2 bases short, with 13 bases between. CDR3 length: 16 amino acids. CDR3 nucleotides: TGTGCCAGCAGCTTAGGGGGCGGGTATCTCACAGATACGCAGTATTTT. Translation gives CASSLGGGYLTDTQYF.

This clonotype was seen a handful of times. V and J are TRBV27 and TRBJ2-1; D is possibly TRBD2 (6 bases). The CDR3 spans 17 residues. The germline CDR1 and CDR2 sequences are MNHEY and SMNVEV (reference sequence). Trimming removed 5 bases at V and 7 bases at J, with 24 bases between. The chain's CDR3 is CASSPSVAERGWNEQFF. CDR3 in DNA: TGTGCCAGCAGTCCCAGTGTGGCGGAACGGGGGTGGAATGAGCAGTTCTTC.

In this sample, this clonotype turned up many times. CDR3 nucleotide sequence: TGCGCCAGCAGCCCAGGGACAGCGGCTGGCTACACCTTC. Its translation: CASSPGTAAGYTF. This chain connects TRBV5-1 to TRBJ1-2, with 7 bases identical to TRBD1. J was trimmed by 7 bases and V by 4 bases; bases with no gene match: 7. The CDR3 has 13 residues. Per the germline V gene, CDR1 is SGHRS and CDR2 is YFSETQ.

This clonotype was picked up many times. This chain uses TRBV20-1 with TRBJ1-6, with TRBD1 matching 11 bases. Germline V CDR1 and CDR2: DFQATT, SNEGSKA (reference sequence). Trimming at V came to 5 bases and at J to 10 bases, leaving 10 bases not matched to a gene. The CDR3 runs to 15 residues. CDR3 sequence: CSAHTAGTGGSPLHF. CDR3 DNA: TGCAGTGCTCATACAGCCGGGACAGGGGGATCACCCCTCCACTTT.

Ten or more counts support this clonotype. The CDR3 DNA reads TGCGCCAGCAGCTTGGGGGGGGTCTACAATGAGCAGTTCTTC. This gives the protein CASSLGGVYNEQFF. The V call is TRBV5-1, the J call TRBJ2-1, with D possibly matching TRBD2 (6 bases). CDR1 is SGHRS, CDR2 YFSETQ, per germline. This CDR3 spans 14 amino acids. V lost 0 bases to trimming and J lost 3 bases, with 7 bases between them.

This clonotype was seen at least ten times. This sequence joins TRBV18 and TRBJ2-2; D is undetermined. Looked up from germline, CDR1 is KGHSH and CDR2 is LQKENI. The CDR3 covers 14 residues. V lost 3 bases and J lost 2, with 7 bases in between. CDR3 sequence reads: CASSPTPNTGELFF. CDR3 DNA: TGTGCCAGCTCACCTACCCCAAACACCGGGGAGCTGTTTTTT.

The table lists this clonotype with many counts. This sequence joins TRBV6-1 and TRBJ2-3; TRBD1 aligns across 7 bases. The CDR3 length is 11 residues. From germline, CDR1 is MNHNS and CDR2 SASEGT. Losses at the gene ends were 8 bases for V and 5 bases for J; bases not matched to a gene: 1. Written as DNA, the CDR3 is TGTGCCAGCGGACAGGTAGATACGCAGTATTTT. It codes for CASGQVDTQYF.

The genes are TRBV20-1 and TRBJ2-1; tentatively, D is TRBD2 (6 bases). Between the trimmed V and J ends, which lost 4 bases and 4 bases, there was a span of 17 bases. Germline values: CDR1 DFQATT, CDR2 SNEGSKA (reference sequence). The CDR3 sequence is 15 residues long. CDR3 nucleotide sequence: TGCAGTGCTACGGGGGACTTCGTAAAGTACAATGAGCAGTTCTTC. This codes for CSATGDFVKYNEQFF.

The chain joins TRBV5-1 to TRBJ1-5; tentative D call: TRBD1 (5 bases). Looked up from germline, CDR1 is SGHRS and CDR2 is YFSETQ. Trimming removed 2 bases from V and 7 bases from J, with 16 bases in between. This CDR3 contains 15 residues. Here the CDR3 reads CASSFNAGEKQPQHF. Here the CDR3 DNA reads TGCGCCAGCAGCTTTAACGCGGGGGAGAAGCAGCCCCAGCATTTT.

This clonotype was found many times. This chain uses TRBV5-1 with TRBJ2-1, with D perhaps matching TRBD2 (5 bases). In germline, CDR1 is SGHRS, CDR2 YFSETQ. Trimming stripped 4 bases from V and 5 bases from J, with 10 bases between. This CDR3 has 13 residues. The CDR3 DNA follows: TGCGCCAGCAGCGCACTAGTAAACAATGAGCAGTTCTTC. Translating it yields CASSALVNNEQFF.

In its sample, this clonotype was seen many times. V gene TRBV5-1 combines with J gene TRBJ1-1; D call uncertain. V dropped 0 bases and J dropped 9 bases, with 15 bases sitting between them. The CDR3 extends over 14 amino acids. CDR1 is SGHRS and CDR2 is YFSETQ in the germline V gene. CDR3 in amino acids: CASSLVEEGRKAFF. CDR3 nucleotide sequence: TGCGCCAGCAGCTTGGTGGAGGAGGGAAGGAAAGCTTTCTTT. Supplemented by reference TRBV5-1 and TRBJ1-1, the full variable domain reads KAGVTQTPRYLIKTRGQQVTLSCSPISGHRSVSWYQQTPGQGLQFLFEYFSETQRNKGNFPGRFSGRQFSNSRSEMNVSTLELGDSALYLCASSLVEEGRKAFFGQGTRLTVV.

There are many counts of this clonotype. The rearrangement joins TRBV5-1 to TRBJ2-3; D gene uncertain. This CDR3 is built from 13 residues. V gave up 6 bases and J gave up 1 base, with 9 bases separating them. Germline loops: CDR1 SGHRS, CDR2 YFSETQ. CDR3 sequence (DNA): TGCGCCAGCACGGACCTCCGCACAGATACGCAGTATTTT. Protein product: CASTDLRTDTQYF.

This clonotype was seen at least ten times. The rearrangement joins TRBV12-3 or TRBV12-4 to TRBJ2-5; D uncertain. Between the trimmed V and J ends, which lost 3 bases and 1 base, there was a span of 6 bases. This CDR3 has 13 amino acids. CDR3 sequence: CASSFWGQETQYF. DNA of the CDR3: TGTGCCAGCAGTTTCTGGGGCCAAGAGACCCAGTACTTC.

This clonotype was observed at least ten times. The V call is TRBV5-1, the J call TRBJ1-3, with D perhaps TRBD1 (5 bases). V shed 4 bases and J shed 2 bases, with 13 bases lying between them. CDR1 SGHRS and CDR2 YFSETQ come from the germline V gene. The CDR3 consists of 15 residues. The CDR3 region is CASSIDSAPGNTIYF. The CDR3 nucleotides read TGCGCCAGCAGCATCGACAGTGCCCCTGGAAACACCATATATTTT.

In this sample, this clonotype turned up many times. The gene calls are TRBV20-1 and TRBJ2-1; TRBD1 matches at 7 bases. Trimming removed 5 bases from V and 3 bases from J; junction bases left unmatched: 7. Germline loops: CDR1 DFQATT, CDR2 SNEGSKA (reference sequence). This CDR3 contains 14 residues. CDR3 sequence: CSASTGWDYNEQFF. The CDR3 nucleotides are TGCAGTGCTTCGACAGGGTGGGACTACAATGAGCAGTTCTTC.

In this sample, this clonotype turned up many times. This chain uses TRBV5-6 with TRBJ2-7; D unclear. The V end was cut by 0 bases, the J end by 6 bases, with 7 bases between. Germline V gene sequence: CDR1 SGHDT, CDR2 YYEEEE. CDR3 length: 12 amino acids. The CDR3 reads CASSLDRTEQYF. CDR3 nucleotides: TGTGCCAGCAGCTTGGACCGTACCGAGCAGTACTTC.

This clonotype occurred many times. The gene calls are TRBV25-1 and TRBJ1-6; no clear D. Germline lookup yields CDR1 MGHDK and CDR2 SYGVNS. The V end lost 7 bases, the J end lost 1 base, and 8 bases lay between the germline ends. The CDR3 sequence is 14 residues long. CDR3 DNA: TGTGCCAGCACAGAGAGGTCCTATAATTCACCCCTCCACTTT. This codes for CASTERSYNSPLHF.